A single sample is the source of the 21 T cell receptor beta chains below, sequenced in a study of vaccination effects on CD4 cells after COVID-19 (dated by TCRdb to 2021 to 2024). The antigens these receptors bind are not known. After more than nine days of culture, CD4+ T cells were isolated with the EasySep CD4+ T cell isolation kit. The method behind the library was the immunoSEQ multiplex PCR assay. TCRdb limited this immuneACCESS table to in-frame rearrangements with V and J called. A share of clones is missing; checked studies link under half to unresolved V genes, and the rest is unexplained. The table for this sample lists some 49,000 clones; about 74% of them were counted only once. Around 8.1% of the sample is taken by the ten largest. Here the sequenced sample was CD4+ T cells from PBMCs cultured without peptide, taken before COVID-19 vaccination. These receptors originate from a human donor who had a prior SARS-CoV-2 infection.

This rearrangement joins TRBV7-2 to TRBJ2-1, with TRBD1 identical over 7 bases. This CDR3 has 16 residues. The germline V gene has CDR1 SGHTA and CDR2 FQGNSA. The ends lost 2 bases at V and 2 bases at J; junction bases unmatched: 6. Here the CDR3 DNA reads TGTGCCAGCAGCTTACAGGGGGTGGTAACCTACAATGAGCAGTTCTTC. The encoded protein is CASSLQGVVTYNEQFF. Using reference TRBV7-2 and TRBJ2-1 for the parts outside the CDR3, the full variable domain is GAGVSQSPSNKVTEKGKDVELRCDPISGHTALYWYRQSLGQGLEFLIYFQGNSAPDKSGLPSDRFSAERTGGSVSTLTIQRTQQEDSAVYLCASSLQGVVTYNEQFFGPGTRLTVL.

This clone was found a few times. In DNA, the CDR3 is TGTGCCATCAAGGGGACAGGGGGCGAAGAGACCCAGTACTTC. Translated: CAIKGTGGEETQYF. The chain uses TRBV10-3 and TRBJ2-5, with TRBD1 matching 12 bases. In germline, CDR1 is ENHRY, CDR2 SYGVKD. V lost 7 bases to trimming and J lost 3 bases; unmatched junction nucleotides: 3. The CDR3 covers 14 residues.

V and J are TRBV7-3 and TRBJ2-2; 11 bases fit TRBD2. The ends lost 5 bases at V and 6 bases at J; junction bases unmatched: 8. The CDR3 covers 16 residues. Per the germline V gene, CDR1 is SGHTA and CDR2 is FQGTGA. CDR3 DNA: TGTGCCAGCAGCAGGGGGACTAGCGGCAATCCCGGGGAGCTGTTTTTT. Translation gives CASSRGTSGNPGELFF.

The V and J genes are TRBV9 and TRBJ2-7; perhaps D is TRBD1 or TRBD2 (5 bases each). The CDR3 is 16 amino acids. V was trimmed by 1 base and J by 3 bases, leaving 17 bases between them. Germline V lookup: CDR1 SGDLS, CDR2 YYNGEE. The CDR3 DNA reads TGTGCCAGCAGCGTATCATCGGCAGGGAGCTTCTACGAGCAGTACTTC. It encodes CASSVSSAGSFYEQYF. Full variable domain (remainder filled in from reference TRBV9 and TRBJ2-7): DSGVTQTPKHLITATGQRVTLRCSPRSGDLSVYWYQQSLDQGLQFLIQYYNGEERAKGNILERFSAQQFPDLHSELNLSSLELGDSALYFCASSVSSAGSFYEQYFGPGTRLTVT.

The rearrangement uses TRBV19 and TRBJ2-7; a weak D match, TRBD1 (5 bases). This CDR3 is built from 15 residues. Germline CDR1 and CDR2: LNHDA and SQIVND (reference sequence). V was clipped by 3 bases and J by 2 bases, with 14 bases between them. The CDR3 loop is CASSISETDTYEQYF. The CDR3 coding sequence is TGTGCCAGTAGTATCTCCGAGACAGACACCTACGAGCAGTACTTC.

This clone has just a few counts. CDR3 region: CASSSSGRTYNEQFF. In DNA, the CDR3 is TGTGCCAGCAGCTCTAGCGGGAGAACCTACAATGAGCAGTTCTTC. The chain joins TRBV11-1 to TRBJ2-1, with 10 bases identical to TRBD2. Germline CDR1 is SGHAT and CDR2 is FQDESV (reference sequence). CDR3 length equals 15 residues. V trimming: 4 bases; J trimming: 2 bases; junction bases outside the gene matches: 2.

The chain has TRBV9 and TRBJ2-6; the D is unclear. V was pared by 2 bases and J by 0 bases, with 12 bases between. Germline CDR1 reads SGDLS; CDR2 reads YYNGEE. CDR3 size: 17 residues. The CDR3 bases are TGTGCCAGCAGCGTCGGGCGGAGAACCTCTGGGGCCAACGTCCTGACTTTC. It encodes CASSVGRRTSGANVLTF.

The chain employs TRBV5-1 and TRBJ2-5; D unresolved. V was shortened by 4 bases and J by 4 bases, with 14 bases between the two germline ends. The germline V gene has CDR1 SGHRS and CDR2 YFSETQ. This CDR3 region has 14 residues. The CDR3 DNA is TGCGCCAGCAGCGACGACCGTGCTATAGAGACCCAGTACTTC. This codes for CASSDDRAIETQYF.

The V gene is TRBV3-1 (or the pseudogene TRBV3-2), the J gene TRBJ1-3, with D hard to call. Germline loops: CDR1 LGHDT, CDR2 YNNKEL (reference sequence). Trimming stripped 1 base from V and 0 bases from J, with 4 bases between. CDR3 length: 14 residues. CDR3 residues: CASSQGTSGNTIYF. CDR3 coding DNA: TGTGCCAGCAGCCAAGGCACCTCTGGAAACACCATATATTTT.

This chain links TRBV19 with TRBJ2-2; 7 nucleotides align to TRBD2. The CDR3 is 17 residues long. V lost 1 base to trimming and J lost 2 bases; unmatched junction nucleotides: 7. Germline assignment: CDR1 LNHDA and CDR2 SQIVND (reference sequence). CDR3 nucleotide sequence: TGTGCCAGTAGTATAGGAGCGAGGGGACTAAACACCGGGGAGCTGTTTTTT. Translation gives CASSIGARGLNTGELFF.

This clone was seen a single time. This rearrangement joins TRBV7-2 to TRBJ2-7, with no clear D. Germline CDR1 SGHTA, CDR2 FQGNSA. The CDR3 runs to 13 residues. Trimming stripped 5 bases from V and 3 bases from J, with 11 bases between. The DNA of the CDR3 is TGTGCCAGCAGCAGGTTAGACCGCTACGAGCAGTACTTC. It specifies CASSRLDRYEQYF.

V is TRBV2 and J is TRBJ2-5; possible D gene TRBD1, 6 bases. The V and J ends lost 8 bases and 5 bases respectively, with 15 bases between them. There are 13 residues in the CDR3. Germline-derived CDR1 and CDR2 are SNHLY and FYNNEI. This CDR3 reads CASVPGAEETQYF. The CDR3 bases are TGTGCCAGCGTTCCAGGGGCCGAGGAGACCCAGTACTTC.

This clone showed up just a few times. The chain employs TRBV7-2 and TRBJ2-2; unclear D gene. There are 15 residues in the CDR3. V lost 4 bases, J lost 3 bases, and 12 bases lay in between. Germline V CDR1 and CDR2: SGHTA, FQGNSA. The DNA for the CDR3 is TGTGCCAGCAGCTCCCGAATGTGGGACACCGGGGAGCTGTTTTTT. Translated: CASSSRMWDTGELFF.

This clone has only a few counts. The CDR3 bases are TGTGCCAGCAGCCTACGGGACAGGAGGATTAGGCAGCCCCAGCATTTT. Its protein is CASSLRDRRIRQPQHF. This chain connects TRBV9 to TRBJ1-5, with 8 bases fitting TRBD1. After removal of 4 bases from V and 7 bases from J, the junction contained 13 bases not matched to a gene. Looked up from germline, CDR1 is SGDLS and CDR2 is YYNGEE. CDR3 length: 16 residues.

The chain combines TRBV2 with TRBJ1-1, with TRBD1 matching 7 bases. This CDR3 region has 14 residues. Unmatched junction bases numbered 8, after V lost 7 bases and J lost 3 bases. CDR1 and CDR2 (germline): SNHLY, FYNNEI. CDR3 nucleotides: TGTGCCAGCATAGTGGAAGGGGGCTACACTGAAGCTTTCTTT. Its translation: CASIVEGGYTEAFF.

The gene calls are TRBV2 and TRBJ1-2, with D maybe TRBD1 (5 bases). Germline CDR1 SNHLY, CDR2 FYNNEI. The CDR3 runs 17 residues. The V end was cut by 7 bases, the J end by 6 bases, with 27 bases between. Here the CDR3 DNA reads TGTGCCAGCACCCCACGGGGGGGAAGAGGCTGGGATGATGGCTACACCTTC. It encodes CASTPRGGRGWDDGYTF.

The chain uses TRBV7-9 and TRBJ1-6, with 9 positions matching TRBD1. The V gene end was trimmed by 5 bases and the J gene end by 7 bases; junction bases not matched to a gene: 6. The germline gives CDR1 SEHNR, CDR2 FQNEAQ (reference sequence). This CDR3 region has 15 residues. CDR3 protein: CASSNTGQGNSPLHF. DNA of the CDR3: TGTGCCAGCAGCAATACGGGACAGGGAAATTCACCCCTCCACTTT.

The V and J genes are TRBV7-3 and TRBJ2-5, with D maybe TRBD2 (5 bases). Deletions cut 1 base from V and 9 bases from J, with 18 bases between. The CDR3 extends over 15 amino acids. Per the germline V gene, CDR1 is SGHTA and CDR2 is FQGTGA. CDR3 DNA: TGTGCCAGCAGCTTAAGGGCTAGCAGTCCCCGGGCCCAGTACTTC. Its translation is CASSLRASSPRAQYF.

This chain links TRBV4-1 with TRBJ2-5; 9 bases match TRBD2. The germline gives CDR1 MGHRA, CDR2 YSYEKL. V lost 7 bases to trimming and J lost 5 bases; unmatched junction nucleotides: 8. The CDR3 contains 14 residues. The CDR3 region is CASTPGTSLETQYF. CDR3 DNA sequence: TGCGCCAGCACCCCCGGGACTAGCCTGGAGACCCAGTACTTC.

The V call is TRBV9, the J call TRBJ2-3; TRBD1 is a possible D gene (6 bases). Germline V lookup: CDR1 SGDLS, CDR2 YYNGEE. The V end was cut by 0 bases, the J end by 8 bases, with 16 bases between. The CDR3 totals 15 residues. This CDR3 reads CASSVGGGRSRTQYF. CDR3 nucleotide sequence: TGTGCCAGCAGCGTAGGAGGGGGTAGGTCGCGTACGCAGTATTTT.

CDR3: CACAWVGGDTQYF. As DNA, the CDR3 is TGTGCCTGTGCATGGGTGGGGGGAGATACGCAGTATTTT. V gene TRBV7-9 combines with J gene TRBJ2-3; tentatively, D is TRBD2 (6 bases). Germline CDR1 SEHNR, CDR2 FQNEAQ (reference sequence). This CDR3 region has 13 residues. V gave up 11 bases and J gave up 5 bases, with 17 bases separating them.